The clone carrying this TCR beta chain is a singleton in its sample. The CDR3 contains 13 residues. The V gene's germline CDR1 is SEHNR and CDR2 FQNEAQ (reference sequence). Trimming pared 5 bases from V and 4 bases from J, leaving 11 bases between. Per the authors' pipeline: Counts of nucleated cells, estimated from reference gene primer amplification, were obtained. Sequencing used immunoSEQ multiplex PCR; TCRdb keeps in-frame clones, though not all of them. The DNA was the basis for D and trimming; V, J and clone size are from that table. Of about 98,000 clones detected, 82% appear once; the ten largest clones hold 11%. The sample comes from a study of blood T cell repertoires in COVID-19.

Material for sequencing was peripheral blood. The chain has TRBV7-9 and TRBJ1-1; the D gene is possibly TRBD1 (6 bases). The receptor was isolated from a man between 65 and 85 years old with active or convalescent COVID-19. The CDR3 bases are TGTGCCAGCAGCCGACAGGCGGTCACTGAAGCTTTCTTT. Its translation: CASSRQAVTEAFF.